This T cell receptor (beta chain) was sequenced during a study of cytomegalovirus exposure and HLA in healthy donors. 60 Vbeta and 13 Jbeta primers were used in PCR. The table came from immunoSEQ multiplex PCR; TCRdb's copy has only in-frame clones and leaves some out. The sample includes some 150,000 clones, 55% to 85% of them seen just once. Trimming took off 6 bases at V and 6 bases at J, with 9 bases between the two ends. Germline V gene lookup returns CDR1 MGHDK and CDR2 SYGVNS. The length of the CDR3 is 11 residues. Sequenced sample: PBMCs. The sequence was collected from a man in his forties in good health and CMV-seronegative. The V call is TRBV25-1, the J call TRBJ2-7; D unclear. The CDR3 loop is CASRPCGEQYF. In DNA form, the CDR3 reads TGTGCCAGCAGACCATGCGGCGAGCAGTACTTC.